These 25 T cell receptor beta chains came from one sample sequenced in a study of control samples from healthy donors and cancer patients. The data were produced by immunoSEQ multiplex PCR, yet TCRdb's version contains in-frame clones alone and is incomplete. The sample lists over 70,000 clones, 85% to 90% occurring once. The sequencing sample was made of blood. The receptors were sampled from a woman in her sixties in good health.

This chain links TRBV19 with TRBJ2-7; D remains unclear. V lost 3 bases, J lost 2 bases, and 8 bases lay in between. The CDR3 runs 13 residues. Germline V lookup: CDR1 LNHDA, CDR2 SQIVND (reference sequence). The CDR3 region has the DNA TGTGCCAGTAGTATGGGCCCTACCTACGAGCAGTACTTC. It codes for CASSMGPTYEQYF.

The chain's CDR3 is CASSYLGRENTEAFF. CDR3 DNA sequence: TGTGCCAGCAGCTACTTGGGACGCGAGAACACTGAAGCTTTCTTT. This chain connects TRBV5-4 to TRBJ1-1; D is possibly TRBD1 (5 bases). V shed 3 bases and J shed 1 base, with 13 bases lying between them. Germline values: CDR1 SGHNT, CDR2 YYREEE (reference sequence). The CDR3 runs 15 residues.

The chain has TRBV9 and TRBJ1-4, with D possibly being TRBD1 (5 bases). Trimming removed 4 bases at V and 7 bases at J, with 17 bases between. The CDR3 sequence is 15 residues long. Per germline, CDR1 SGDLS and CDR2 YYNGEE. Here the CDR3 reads CASSTSSGLSEKLFF. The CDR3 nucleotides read TGTGCCAGCAGCACTTCATCGGGGCTTAGTGAAAAACTGTTTTTT.

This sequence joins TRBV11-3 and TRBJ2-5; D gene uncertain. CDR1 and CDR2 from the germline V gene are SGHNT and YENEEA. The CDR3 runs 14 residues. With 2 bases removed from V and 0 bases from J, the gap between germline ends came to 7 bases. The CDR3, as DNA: TGTGCCAGCAGCTTAAACTCGTACCAAGAGACCCAGTACTTC. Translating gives CASSLNSYQETQYF.

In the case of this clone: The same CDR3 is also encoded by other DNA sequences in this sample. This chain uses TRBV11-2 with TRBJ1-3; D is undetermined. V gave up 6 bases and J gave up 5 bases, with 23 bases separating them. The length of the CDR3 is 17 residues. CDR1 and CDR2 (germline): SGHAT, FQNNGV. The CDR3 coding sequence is TGTGCCAGCAGTAGCTTGAGAGTGAGGCACGGGAGAAACACCATATATTTT. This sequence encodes CASSSLRVRHGRNTIYF.

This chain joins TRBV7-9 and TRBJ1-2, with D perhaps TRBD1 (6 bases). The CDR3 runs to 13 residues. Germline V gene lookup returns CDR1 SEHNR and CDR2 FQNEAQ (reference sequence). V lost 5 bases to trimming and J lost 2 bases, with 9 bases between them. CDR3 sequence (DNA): TGTGCCAGCAGCCGGGACACCAACTATGGCTACACCTTC. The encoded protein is CASSRDTNYGYTF.

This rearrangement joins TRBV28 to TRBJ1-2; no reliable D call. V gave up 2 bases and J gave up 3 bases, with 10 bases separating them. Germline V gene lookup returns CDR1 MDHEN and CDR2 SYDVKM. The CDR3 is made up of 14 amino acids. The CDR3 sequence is CASSLNFEDYGYTF. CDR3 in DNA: TGTGCCAGCAGTTTAAATTTTGAGGACTATGGCTACACCTTC.

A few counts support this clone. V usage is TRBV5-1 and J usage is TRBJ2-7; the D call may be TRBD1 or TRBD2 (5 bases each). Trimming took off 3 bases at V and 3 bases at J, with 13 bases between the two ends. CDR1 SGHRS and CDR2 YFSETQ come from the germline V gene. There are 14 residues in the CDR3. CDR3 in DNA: TGCGCCAGCAGCTCGGGGCCTGGGGGCTACGAGCAGTACTTC. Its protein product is CASSSGPGGYEQYF.

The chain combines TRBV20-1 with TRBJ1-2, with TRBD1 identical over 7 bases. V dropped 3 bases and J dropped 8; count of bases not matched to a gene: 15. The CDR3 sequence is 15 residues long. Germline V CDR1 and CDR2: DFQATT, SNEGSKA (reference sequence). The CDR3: CSASRLLRQGDGYTF. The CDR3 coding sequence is TGCAGTGCTAGTCGGCTACTCCGACAGGGAGACGGCTACACCTTC.

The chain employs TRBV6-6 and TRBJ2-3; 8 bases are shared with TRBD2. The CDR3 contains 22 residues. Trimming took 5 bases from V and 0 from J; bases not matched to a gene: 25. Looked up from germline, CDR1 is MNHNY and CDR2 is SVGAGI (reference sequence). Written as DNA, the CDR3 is TGTGCCAGCAGTCTCCGACCTTCCTCTAAGGCGGGAGGCCCTCTTAGCACAGATACGCAGTATTTT. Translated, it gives CASSLRPSSKAGGPLSTDTQYF.

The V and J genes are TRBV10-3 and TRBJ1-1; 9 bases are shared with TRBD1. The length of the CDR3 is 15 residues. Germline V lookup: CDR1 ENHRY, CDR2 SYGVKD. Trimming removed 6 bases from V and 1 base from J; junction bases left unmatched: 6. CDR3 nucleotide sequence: TGTGCCATCAGGGAGACAGGGGGGAGGAACACTGAAGCTTTCTTT. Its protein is CAIRETGGRNTEAFF.

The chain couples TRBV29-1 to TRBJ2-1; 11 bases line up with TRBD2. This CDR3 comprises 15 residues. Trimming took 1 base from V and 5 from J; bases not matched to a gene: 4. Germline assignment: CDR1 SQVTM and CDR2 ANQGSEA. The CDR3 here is CSVEGASGRNNEQFF. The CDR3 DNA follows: TGCAGCGTTGAAGGGGCTAGCGGGAGGAACAATGAGCAGTTCTTC.

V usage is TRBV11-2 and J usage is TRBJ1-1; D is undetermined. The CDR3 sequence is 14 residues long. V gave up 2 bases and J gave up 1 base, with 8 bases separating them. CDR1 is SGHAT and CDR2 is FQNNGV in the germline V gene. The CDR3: CASSLMTENTEAFF. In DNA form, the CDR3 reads TGTGCCAGCAGCTTAATGACGGAGAACACTGAAGCTTTCTTT.

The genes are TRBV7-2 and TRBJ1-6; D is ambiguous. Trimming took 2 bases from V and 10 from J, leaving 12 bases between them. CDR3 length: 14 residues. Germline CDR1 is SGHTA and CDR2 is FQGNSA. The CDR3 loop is CASSLRVGRSPLHF. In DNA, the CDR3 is TGTGCCAGCAGCTTACGTGTAGGGAGATCACCCCTCCACTTT.

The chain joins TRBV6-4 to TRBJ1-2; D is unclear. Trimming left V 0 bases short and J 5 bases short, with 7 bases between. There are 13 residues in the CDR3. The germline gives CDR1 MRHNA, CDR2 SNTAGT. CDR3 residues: CASSDSRGYGYTF. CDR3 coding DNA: TGTGCCAGCAGTGACTCTCGGGGATATGGCTACACCTTC.

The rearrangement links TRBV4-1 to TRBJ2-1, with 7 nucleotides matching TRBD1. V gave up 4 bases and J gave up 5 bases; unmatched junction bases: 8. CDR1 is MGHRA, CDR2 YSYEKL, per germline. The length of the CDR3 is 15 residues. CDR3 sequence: CASSPIRGPHNEQFF. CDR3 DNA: TGCGCCAGCAGCCCAATAAGGGGGCCTCACAATGAGCAGTTCTTC.

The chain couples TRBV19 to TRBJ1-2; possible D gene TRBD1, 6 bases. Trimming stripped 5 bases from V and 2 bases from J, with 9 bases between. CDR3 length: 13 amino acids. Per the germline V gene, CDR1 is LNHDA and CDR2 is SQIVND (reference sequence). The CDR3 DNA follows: TGTGCCAGTAGTGTCGGACAGAACTATGGCTACACCTTC. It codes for CASSVGQNYGYTF.

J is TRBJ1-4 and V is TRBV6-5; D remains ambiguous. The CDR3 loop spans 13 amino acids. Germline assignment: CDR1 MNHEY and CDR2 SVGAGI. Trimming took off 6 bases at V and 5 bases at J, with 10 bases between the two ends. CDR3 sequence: CASRDGQNEKLFF. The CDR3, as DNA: TGTGCCAGCAGGGACGGGCAAAATGAAAAACTGTTTTTT.

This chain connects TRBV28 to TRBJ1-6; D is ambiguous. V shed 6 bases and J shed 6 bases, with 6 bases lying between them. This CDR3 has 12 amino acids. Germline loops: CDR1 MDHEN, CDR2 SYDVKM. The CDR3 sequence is CASRRPNSPLHF. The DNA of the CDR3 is TGTGCCAGCAGGCGGCCTAATTCACCCCTCCACTTT.

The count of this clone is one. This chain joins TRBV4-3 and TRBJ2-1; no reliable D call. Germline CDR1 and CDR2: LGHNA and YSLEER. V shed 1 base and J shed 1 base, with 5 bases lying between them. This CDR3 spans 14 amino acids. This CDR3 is CASSQVDSYNEQFF. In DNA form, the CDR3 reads TGCGCCAGCAGCCAAGTCGATTCCTACAATGAGCAGTTCTTC.

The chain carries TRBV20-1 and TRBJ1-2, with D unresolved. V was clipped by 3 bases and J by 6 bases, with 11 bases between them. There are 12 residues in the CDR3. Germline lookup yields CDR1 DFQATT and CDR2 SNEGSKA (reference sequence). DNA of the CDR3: TGCAGTGCTAGTTCCTTTCAGGATGGCTACACCTTC. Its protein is CSASSFQDGYTF.

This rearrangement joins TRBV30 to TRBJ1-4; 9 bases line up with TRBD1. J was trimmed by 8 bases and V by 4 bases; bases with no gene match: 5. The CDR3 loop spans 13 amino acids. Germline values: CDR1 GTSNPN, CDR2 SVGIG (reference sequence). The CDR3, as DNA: TGTGCCTGGAACAGACAGGGGGGAGAAAAACTGTTTTTT. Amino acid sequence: CAWNRQGGEKLFF. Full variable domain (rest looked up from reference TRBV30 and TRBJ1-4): SQTIHQWPATLVQPVGSPLSLECTVEGTSNPNLYWYRQAAGRGLQLLFYSVGIGQISSEVPQNLSASRPQDRQFILSSKKLLLSDSGFYLCAWNRQGGEKLFFGSGTQLSVL.

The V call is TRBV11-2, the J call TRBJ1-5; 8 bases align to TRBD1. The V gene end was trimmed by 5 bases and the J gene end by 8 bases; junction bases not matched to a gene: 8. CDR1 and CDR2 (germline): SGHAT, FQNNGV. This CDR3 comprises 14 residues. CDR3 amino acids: CASSPRTGREPQHF. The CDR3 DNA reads TGTGCCAGCAGCCCCCGGACAGGGCGGGAGCCCCAGCATTTT.

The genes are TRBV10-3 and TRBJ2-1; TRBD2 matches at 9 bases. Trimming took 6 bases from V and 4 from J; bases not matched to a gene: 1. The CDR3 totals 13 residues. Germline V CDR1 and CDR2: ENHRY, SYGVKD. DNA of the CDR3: TGTGCCATCAGGCTAGCGGGGTACAATGAGCAGTTCTTC. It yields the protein CAIRLAGYNEQFF.

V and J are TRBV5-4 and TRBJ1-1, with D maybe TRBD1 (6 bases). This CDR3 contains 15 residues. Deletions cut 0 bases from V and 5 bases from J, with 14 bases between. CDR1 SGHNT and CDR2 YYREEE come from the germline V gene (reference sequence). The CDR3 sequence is CASSLAGGGRTEAFF. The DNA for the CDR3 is TGTGCCAGCAGCTTGGCCGGGGGGGGCAGGACTGAAGCTTTCTTT.